This T cell receptor beta chain was retrieved from a study of T cells in Graves' hyperthyroidism and ophthalmopathy. Study-level background: Initial diagnosis, before any treatment, was when peripheral blood was collected. Study findings and constraints: Within blood appeared most thyroid clonotypes that had expanded above 0.001. By a 13 V-J model, ophthalmopathy was set apart from stable hyperthyroidism.

The authors obtained PBMCs from 10 ml of fresh peripheral blood. Regions amplified from RNA transcripts were the TCR beta CDR3 regions. HTBI primers were the set used in a first-round RT-PCR of the TCR CDR3. TCRdb ran MiXCR on the multiplex PCR reads and lists one entry per CDR3 protein. The sample lists 600,000 to 650,000 distinct CDR3 sequences; about 17% were seen once. There are 13 residues in the CDR3. Trimming took 4 bases from V and 6 from J, leaving 14 bases between them. The germline CDR1 and CDR2 sequences are SQVTM and ANQGSEA. There are many counts of this clonotype. What it binds is unknown.

This clonotype was obtained from a woman aged 25-40 years with Graves' hyperthyroidism. Sequencing input: blood. The chain links TRBV29-1 to TRBJ2-3; D is possibly TRBD1 or TRBD2 (5 bases each). The CDR3 DNA follows: TGCAGCGTTGTATTCGGGGCGCCGGATACGCAGTATTTT. Residues: CSVVFGAPDTQYF.